This TCR beta chain originates from a study of shared clonotypes between healthy human individuals. TCRdb keeps only in-frame clones here, not all; method: immunoSEQ multiplex PCR. The sample gives 2 million to 2.5 million clones, more than 90% of which show up once; roughly 0.13% is in the top ten. This CDR3 spans 18 amino acids. Germline V gene sequence: CDR1 LNHDA, CDR2 SQIVND (reference sequence). The V end lost 1 base, the J end lost 0 bases, and 16 bases lay between the germline ends. J is TRBJ1-5 and V is TRBV19; D is unresolved. This receptor was obtained from a young man in good health. The sample comprised naive CD4+ T cells sorted from blood. The subset denotes: CD45RA+ positively selected. In DNA form, the CDR3 reads TGTGCCAGTAGTATAGCCCCGTGGAAAGGTTATAGCAATCAGCCCCAGCATTTT. Protein product: CASSIAPWKGYSNQPQHF.